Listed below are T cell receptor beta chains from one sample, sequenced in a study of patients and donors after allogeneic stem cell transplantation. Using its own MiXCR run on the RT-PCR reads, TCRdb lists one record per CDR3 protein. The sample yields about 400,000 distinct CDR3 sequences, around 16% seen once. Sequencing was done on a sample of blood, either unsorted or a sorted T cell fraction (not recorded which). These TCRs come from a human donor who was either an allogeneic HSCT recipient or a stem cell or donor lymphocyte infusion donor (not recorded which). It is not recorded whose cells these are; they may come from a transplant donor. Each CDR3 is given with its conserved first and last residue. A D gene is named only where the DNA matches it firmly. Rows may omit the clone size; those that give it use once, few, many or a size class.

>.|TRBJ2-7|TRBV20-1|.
CSARHSPSNEQYF
TGCAGTGCTCGACACAGCCCCTCTAACGAGCAGTACTTC
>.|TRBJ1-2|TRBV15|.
CATSRGEGTGLRTGYTF
TGTGCCACCAGCAGAGGGGAGGGAACAGGCCTAAGGACCGGCTACACCTTC
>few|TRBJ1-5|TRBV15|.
CATSRGNTGKAQPQHF
TGTGCCACCAGCAGGGGCAATACAGGGAAGGCTCAGCCCCAGCATTTT
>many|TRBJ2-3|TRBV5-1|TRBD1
CASSWTGTGGSADTQYF
TGCGCCAGCAGCTGGACCGGGACAGGGGGCAGCGCAGATACGCAGTATTTT
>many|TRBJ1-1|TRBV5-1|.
CASSLAAGSEAFF
TGCGCCAGCAGCTTGGCGGCGGGATCTGAAGCTTTCTTT
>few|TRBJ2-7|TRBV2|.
CASSEDMKFDEQYF
TGTGCCAGCAGTGAAGACATGAAGTTCGACGAGCAGTACTTC
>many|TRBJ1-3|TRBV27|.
CASSPLSRRLSGNTIYF
TGTGCCAGCAGTCCGCTGTCTAGACGGCTCTCTGGAAACACCATATATTTT
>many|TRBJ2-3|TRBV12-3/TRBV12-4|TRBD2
CASSLGLLTSGGAGDTQYF
TGTGCCAGCAGTTTGGGACTCCTGACTAGCGGGGGGGCAGGAGATACGCAGTATTTT
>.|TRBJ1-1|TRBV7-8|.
CASSLRRGGRMNTEAFF
TGTGCCAGCAGCTTAAGAAGGGGTGGTCGGATGAACACTGAAGCTTTCTTT
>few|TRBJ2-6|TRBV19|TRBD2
CATAGLAGSGANVLTF
TGTGCCACCGCTGGACTAGCGGGCTCTGGGGCCAACGTCCTGACTTTC
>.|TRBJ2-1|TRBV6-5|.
CASSYGTHSYNEQFF
TGTGCCAGCAGTTACGGGACTCACTCCTACAATGAGCAGTTCTTC
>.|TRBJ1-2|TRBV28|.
CASSSWGRNGYTF
TGTGCCAGCAGTTCATGGGGCAGAAATGGCTACACCTTC
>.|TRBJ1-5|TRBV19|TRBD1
CASNMGQGGNQPQHF
TGTGCCAGTAACATGGGACAGGGCGGGAATCAGCCCCAGCATTTT
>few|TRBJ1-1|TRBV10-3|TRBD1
CAINVKGQMNTEAFF
TGTGCCATCAATGTAAAGGGACAGATGAACACTGAAGCTTTCTTT
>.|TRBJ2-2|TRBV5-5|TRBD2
CASRRTSSSTGELFF
TGTGCCAGCAGACGGACTAGCAGTAGCACCGGGGAGCTGTTTTTT
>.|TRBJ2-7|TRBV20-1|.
CSARGNYRGNPYEQYF
TGCAGTGCTAGAGGAAACTATAGAGGGAATCCCTACGAGCAGTACTTC
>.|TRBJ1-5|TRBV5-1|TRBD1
CASSAGQGAYQPQHF
TGCGCCAGCAGCGCGGGACAGGGGGCTTATCAGCCCCAGCATTTT
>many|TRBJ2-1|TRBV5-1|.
CASSSDGNEQFF
TGCGCCAGCAGCTCGGATGGGAATGAGCAGTTCTTC
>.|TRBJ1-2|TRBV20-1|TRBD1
CSAHRDRLPGGYTF
TGCAGTGCTCACCGGGACAGGCTCCCGGGGGGCTACACCTTC
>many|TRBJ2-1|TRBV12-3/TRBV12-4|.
CASSFRRARGTHNEQFF
TGTGCCAGCAGTTTCCGCCGGGCCAGGGGAACCCACAATGAGCAGTTCTTC
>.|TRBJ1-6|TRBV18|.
CASSPASDSPLHF
TGTGCCAGCTCACCAGCGTCGGATTCACCCCTCCACTTT
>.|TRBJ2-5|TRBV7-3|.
CASSLVSRETQYF
TGTGCCAGCAGCTTGGTCAGTAGAGAGACCCAGTACTTC
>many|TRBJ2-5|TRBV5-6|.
CASSFPQYQETQYF
TGTGCCAGCAGCTTTCCGCAGTACCAAGAGACCCAGTACTTC
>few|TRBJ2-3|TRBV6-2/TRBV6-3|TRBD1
CASRTSGTGGTDTQYF
TGTGCCAGCCGAACTTCCGGGACAGGGGGCACAGATACGCAGTATTTT
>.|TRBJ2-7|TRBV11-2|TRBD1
CASSQGDRGTYEQYF
TGTGCCAGCAGTCAAGGGGACAGAGGGACCTACGAGCAGTACTTC
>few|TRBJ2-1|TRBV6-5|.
CASSTSGIQFF
.
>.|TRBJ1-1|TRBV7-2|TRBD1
CASRPQGAVSEAFF
TGTGCCAGCAGGCCACAGGGGGCGGTTTCTGAAGCTTTCTTT
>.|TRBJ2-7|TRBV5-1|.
CASSLVRGTETSYEQYF
TGCGCCAGCAGCTTGGTAAGGGGGACGGAGACCTCCTACGAGCAGTACTTC
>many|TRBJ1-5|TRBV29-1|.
CSVGDWDQPQHF
TGCAGCGTTGGGGATTGGGATCAGCCCCAGCATTTT
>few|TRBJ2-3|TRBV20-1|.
CSARADIYPTDTQYF
TGCAGTGCTAGGGCAGACATATACCCCACAGATACGCAGTATTTT
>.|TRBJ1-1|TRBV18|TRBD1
CASSSRQGAPAFF
TGTGCCAGCTCATCCCGACAGGGGGCGCCGGCTTTCTTT